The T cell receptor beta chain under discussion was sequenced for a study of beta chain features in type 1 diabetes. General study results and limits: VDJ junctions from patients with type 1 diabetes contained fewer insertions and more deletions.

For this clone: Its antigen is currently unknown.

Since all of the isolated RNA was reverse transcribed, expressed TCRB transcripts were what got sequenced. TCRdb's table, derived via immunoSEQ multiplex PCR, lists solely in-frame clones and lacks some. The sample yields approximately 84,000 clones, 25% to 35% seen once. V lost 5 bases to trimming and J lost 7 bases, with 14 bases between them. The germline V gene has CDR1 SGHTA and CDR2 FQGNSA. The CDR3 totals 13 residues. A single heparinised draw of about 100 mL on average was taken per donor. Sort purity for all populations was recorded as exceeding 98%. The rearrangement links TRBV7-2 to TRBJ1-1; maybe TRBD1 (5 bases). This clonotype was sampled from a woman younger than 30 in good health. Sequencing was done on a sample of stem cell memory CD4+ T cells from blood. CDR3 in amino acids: CASSPGGSGEAFF. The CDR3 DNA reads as TGTGCCAGCAGCCCGGGGGGGTCGGGTGAAGCTTTCTTT.